This T cell receptor (beta chain) was profiled in a study of T cell changes during pregnancy in multiple sclerosis (dated by TCRdb to between 2018 and 2021). Describing the broader study: The study examined how the T cell repertoire changed over the course of pregnancy in women with multiple sclerosis.

V and J are truncated by 6 bases and 0 bases respectively, leaving an intervening sequence of 6 bases. The CDR3 goes from the cysteine to the phenylalanine over 13 residues. The retained sequence is limited to the CDR3, 39 bases, with the frame set at the first base. The germline V gene encodes CDR1 MNHEY and CDR2 SVGAGI. Note on this clone: Its antigen remains unidentified. No base qualities exist here, and no much larger clone lies one base off it.

Preparation of the library involved the immunoSEQ multiplex PCR assay. TCRdb carries this immuneACCESS record with in-frame sequences only. Its versions omit some clonotypes, under half of them owing to an unresolved V gene in the studies checked, with the rest unexplained. This sample gives around 78,000 clones in total; 85% to 95% of them show up just once. The top ten hold approximately 2.5% of the sample. The V gene is TRBV6-5 and the J gene is TRBJ1-5, with no confidently assigned D gene. This specimen was peripheral blood, taken in the second trimester of pregnancy. The receptor was isolated from a female donor with multiple sclerosis, enrolled in a pregnancy study. CDR3 loop: CASRRDSNQPQHF. The DNA sequence is TGTGCCAGCAGGAGGGATAGCAATCAGCCCCAGCATTTT.